The present TCR beta chain was sequenced within a study of STAT3 mutations in large granular lymphocyte leukemia. The overall study: Canonical activating STAT3 mutations were detected in roughly half of the longitudinally sequenced T-LGLL patients.

Points on this clone: Its antigen is undetermined.

The table came from immunoSEQ multiplex PCR; TCRdb's copy has only in-frame clones and leaves some out. The sample lists about 34,000 clones, around 86% occurring once. Study-wide findings and caveats: No sample exists from the first appearance of each clone. Every T-LGLL patient had at least one immunodominant TCRbeta clonotype. In several patients, dominant TCR clone burden exceeded STAT3 mutant burden, suggesting STAT3 mutation arose secondarily. A small but highly pathogenic clone may have been missed.

The sequence derives from a man aged 55 to 70 with T-cell large granular lymphocyte leukemia. Some clones in this sample may be carry-over from other donors' samples. Sequenced sample: peripheral blood mononuclear cells.

Here the CDR3 DNA reads TGTGCCAGCAGCCATTCGCAGGGGCTAGGCACTGAAGCTTTCTTT. Residues: CASSHSQGLGTEAFF. The chain links TRBV14 to TRBJ1-1, with a weak D call TRBD1 (6 bases). The CDR3 runs 15 residues. Looked up from germline, CDR1 is SGHDN and CDR2 is FVKESK. V lost 3 bases and J lost 4, with 15 bases in between.